These T cell receptor beta chains were read from a single sample in a study of blood T cell repertoires in COVID-19. TCRdb keeps only in-frame clones here, not all; method: immunoSEQ multiplex PCR. The sample records 310,000 or so clones, around 90% being singletons. The sample was PBMCs or T cells enriched from blood (not recorded which). Receptors were obtained from a woman aged 18-35 years who had recovered from COVID-19. Both conserved end residues are part of each CDR3. A D gene is named only where the DNA matches it firmly. Expanded clones get a size class; other rows say once, few or many, or leave the size out.

d_call	clone_size	v_call	j_call	cdr3_length	cdr3_aa	cdr3_nt
TRBD1	-	TRBV27	TRBJ1-2	13	CASRRDRYYGYTF	TGTGCCAGCAGGAGGGACAGATACTATGGCTACACCTTC
TRBD1	-	TRBV7-9	TRBJ1-5	14	CASSLTGANQPQHF	TGTGCCAGCAGCCTGACAGGGGCAAATCAGCCCCAGCATTTT
-	-	TRBV2	TRBJ1-6	14	CASSDVSPGSPLHF	TGTGCCAGCAGTGATGTGTCACCGGGATCACCCCTCCACTTT
TRBD1	-	TRBV7-8	TRBJ1-5	15	CASSSNRGSNQPQHF	TGTGCCAGCAGCTCGAACAGGGGCTCCAATCAGCCCCAGCATTTT
TRBD2	-	TRBV20-1	TRBJ2-5	16	CSASSPSGGPPGTQYF	TGCAGTGCTAGTAGCCCCAGCGGGGGACCCCCGGGGACCCAGTACTTC
-	-	TRBV29-1	TRBJ2-1	17	CSVEWGVEGTSYNEQFF	TGCAGCGTTGAATGGGGGGTGGAGGGCACATCCTACAATGAGCAGTTCTTC
TRBD1	-	TRBV5-1	TRBJ1-4	17	CASSRGQGISTNEKLFF	TGCGCCAGCAGCAGAGGACAGGGGATTTCGACTAATGAAAAACTGTTTTTT
TRBD1	-	TRBV19	TRBJ1-3	14	CASGQFFSGNTIYF	TGTGCTTCGGGACAGTTCTTCTCTGGAAACACCATATATTTT
-	-	TRBV18	TRBJ2-3	13	CASSPHSTDTQYF	TGTGCCAGCTCACCACATTCGACAGATACGCAGTATTTT
-	-	TRBV29-1	TRBJ1-2	12	CSVDNPGYGYTF	TGCAGCGTTGATAACCCGGGCTATGGCTACACCTTC
TRBD1	once	TRBV5-1	TRBJ2-7	15	CASSWRGQGIYEQYF	TGCGCCAGCAGCTGGAGGGGACAGGGAATTTACGAGCAGTACTTC
-	-	TRBV6-5	TRBJ1-6	15	CASRNRVLGNSPLHF	TGTGCCAGCAGAAACAGGGTTCTAGGTAATTCACCCCTCCACTTT
-	-	TRBV10-3	TRBJ2-1	13	CASSGSGIDEQFF	TGTGCCAGCAGCGGGTCGGGAATCGATGAGCAGTTCTTC
-	once	TRBV10-3	TRBJ2-7	13	CAISPDNFYEQYF	TGTGCCATCAGCCCCGACAACTTCTACGAGCAGTACTTC
TRBD2	-	TRBV4-3	TRBJ2-1	14	CASSASGIYNEQFF	TGCGCCAGCAGTGCTAGCGGAATATACAATGAGCAGTTCTTC
TRBD1	-	TRBV4-1	TRBJ1-6	16	CASSQVGQGKDSPLHF	TGCGCCAGCAGCCAAGTGGGACAGGGGAAGGATTCACCCCTCCACTTT
TRBD1	-	TRBV18	TRBJ1-5	12	CASSQSTGGKHF	TGTGCCAGCTCACAATCGACAGGGGGCAAGCATTTT
-	-	TRBV4-1	TRBJ2-5	13	CASSLDSEETQYF	TGCGCCAGCAGCCTCGACAGCGAAGAGACCCAGTACTTC
-	-	TRBV7-9	TRBJ1-6	15	CASSPRGGENSPLHF	TGTGCCAGCAGCCCCCGCGGCGGGGAGAATTCACCCCTCCACTTT
-	-	TRBV12-3/TRBV12-4	TRBJ1-1	13	CASSYGTHTEAFF	TGTGCCAGCAGTTATGGGACACACACTGAAGCTTTCTTT
TRBD2	-	TRBV7-9	TRBJ2-3	17	CASSLSVTGLVTDTQYF	TGTGCCAGCAGCCTAAGTGTCACGGGACTAGTAACAGATACGCAGTATTTT
-	-	TRBV12-3/TRBV12-4	TRBJ1-2	12	CASSPMGQIRTF	TGTGCCAGCAGCCCGATGGGGCAGATTCGCACCTTC
TRBD1	-	TRBV13	TRBJ1-3	16	CASSTFDQGARNTIYF	TGTGCCAGCAGCACCTTTGACCAGGGGGCGAGAAACACCATATATTTT
TRBD1	few	TRBV28	TRBJ2-7	16	CASSYRGAISRYEQYF	TGTGCCAGCAGTTACAGGGGTGCCATATCCCGATACGAGCAGTACTTC
-	-	TRBV27	TRBJ1-2	13	CASSFAGSYGYTF	TGTGCCAGCAGTTTCGCGGGGTCTTATGGCTACACCTTC
TRBD1	-	TRBV27	TRBJ2-7	13	CASRAGTVGEQYF	TGTGCCAGCAGGGCCGGGACAGTCGGCGAGCAGTACTTC
TRBD2	-	TRBV7-2	TRBJ2-3	16	CASSFPPGGGADTQYF	TGTGCCAGCAGCTTCCCCCCGGGCGGGGGGGCCGATACGCAGTATTTT
-	-	TRBV24-1	TRBJ2-2	17	CATNQGRGPTNTGELFF	TGTGCCACCAATCAGGGCAGGGGCCCTACTAACACCGGGGAGCTGTTTTTT
TRBD1	-	TRBV15	TRBJ1-6	17	CATSPLRDRAYNSPLHF	TGTGCCACCAGCCCCCTCAGAGACAGGGCCTATAATTCACCCCTCCACTTT
TRBD2	-	TRBV7-6	TRBJ2-1	17	CASSLAPTSGGAYEQFF	TGTGCCAGCAGCTTAGCTCCGACTAGCGGGGGGGCATATGAGCAGTTCTTC
-	few	TRBV11-3	TRBJ2-5	13	CASSMRNRETQYF	TGTGCCAGCAGCATGCGCAACCGGGAGACCCAGTACTTC
TRBD2	-	TRBV28	TRBJ2-1	15	CASSRTGTSGRIRFF	TGTGCCAGCAGCCGAACAGGGACTAGCGGGAGAATTCGGTTCTTC
-	-	TRBV3-1/TRBV3-2	TRBJ2-7	12	CASSQDMYEQYF	TGTGCCAGCAGCCAAGATATGTACGAGCAGTACTTC
-	-	TRBV27	TRBJ2-3	13	CASSHSGTDTQYF	TGTGCCAGCAGTCATAGCGGCACAGATACGCAGTATTTT
TRBD1	once	TRBV6-2/TRBV6-3	TRBJ2-2	15	CASSFRDRGLGELFF	TGTGCCAGCAGTTTCCGGGACAGGGGGCTCGGGGAGCTGTTTTTT
-	-	TRBV2	TRBJ2-3	14	CASKRGGNEGTQYF	TGTGCCTCAAAAAGGGGGGGGAATGAGGGTACGCAGTATTTT
-	-	TRBV9	TRBJ2-3	14	CASSVQASTDTQYF	TGTGCCAGCAGCGTCCAGGCTAGCACAGATACGCAGTATTTT
TRBD2	-	TRBV5-4	TRBJ2-7	16	CASSLDSSGGASEQYF	TGTGCCAGCAGCTTGGATTCTAGCGGGGGGGCCTCGGAGCAGTACTTC
TRBD1	-	TRBV14	TRBJ2-7	16	CASSQRQGTLSYEQYF	TGTGCCAGCAGCCAACGACAGGGGACCCTCTCCTACGAGCAGTACTTC
-	-	TRBV12-2	TRBJ1-5	18	CASRLKQGPKYSNQPQHF	TGTGCAAGTCGCTTGAAACAGGGACCTAAATATAGCAATCAGCCCCAGCATTTT